Below, 11 T cell receptor beta chains from the same sample are listed, as sequenced in a study of cytomegalovirus exposure and HLA in healthy donors. Produced via immunoSEQ multiplex PCR; TCRdb's table is partial and in-frame only. Of 68,000 or so clones listed, about 89% are singletons. The sequencing sample was made of PBMCs. The receptors derive from a woman between 18 and 29 years old in good health and CMV-seronegative.

This sequence joins TRBV2 and TRBJ2-7; unclear D gene. This CDR3 is built from 11 residues. V was shortened by 5 bases and J by 1 base, with 3 bases between the two germline ends. CDR1 SNHLY and CDR2 FYNNEI come from the germline V gene. CDR3 loop: CASSPSYEQYF. For the CDR3, the DNA is TGTGCCAGCAGTCCATCCTACGAGCAGTACTTC. Looking up the rest from reference TRBV2 and TRBJ2-7 gives the full variable domain: EPEVTQTPSHQVTQMGQEVILRCVPISNHLYFYWYRQILGQKVEFLVSFYNNEISEKSEIFDDQFSVERPDGSNFTLKIRSTKLEDSAMYFCASSPSYEQYFGPGTRLTVT.

Only one count was recorded for this clone. The chain employs TRBV7-9 and TRBJ1-1; TRBD1 matches 7 bases. CDR1 is SEHNR and CDR2 is FQNEAQ in the germline V gene (reference sequence). Trimming took 5 bases from V and 0 from J; bases not matched to a gene: 12. This CDR3 region has 17 residues. CDR3 residues: CASSSGQEPSMNTEAFF. The CDR3 DNA reads as TGTGCCAGCAGCAGCGGACAGGAGCCTAGTATGAACACTGAAGCTTTCTTT. Combining the CDR3 with reference TRBV7-9 and TRBJ1-1 gives the whole variable domain DTGVSQNPRHKITKRGQNVTFRCDPISEHNRLYWYRQTLGQGPEFLTYFQNEAQLEKSRLLSDRFSAERPKGSFSTLEIQRTEQGDSAMYLCASSSGQEPSMNTEAFFGQGTRLTVV.

This clone was detected a few times. The chain recombines TRBV27 with TRBJ2-7; D is perhaps TRBD2 (5 bases). The CDR3 runs to 13 residues. The V end lost 5 bases, the J end lost 1 base, and 9 bases lay between the germline ends. Germline assignment: CDR1 MNHEY and CDR2 SMNVEV (reference sequence). The chain's CDR3 is CASSIRESYEQYF. DNA for the CDR3: TGTGCCAGCAGTATAAGGGAGTCCTACGAGCAGTACTTC.

CDR3 bases: TGTGCCTGGTCGAAGGGGTCCTACGAGCAGTACTTC. Translating it yields CAWSKGSYEQYF. This chain uses TRBV30 with TRBJ2-7; tentative D call: TRBD1 (5 bases). Germline CDR1 is GTSNPN and CDR2 is SVGIG (reference sequence). CDR3 size: 12 residues. Trimming stripped 5 bases from V and 1 base from J, with 9 bases between. The whole variable domain, filled in from reference TRBV30 and TRBJ2-7, reads SQTIHQWPATLVQPVGSPLSLECTVEGTSNPNLYWYRQAAGRGLQLLFYSVGIGQISSEVPQNLSASRPQDRQFILSSKKLLLSDSGFYLCAWSKGSYEQYFGPGTRLTVT.

The chain has TRBV5-5 and TRBJ2-3; a possible D gene is TRBD2 (6 bases). The germline V gene encodes CDR1 SGHKS and CDR2 YYEKEE (reference sequence). Trimming pared 6 bases from V and 2 bases from J, leaving 16 bases between. This CDR3 region has 15 residues. The CDR3 DNA follows: TGTGCCAGCACCACGTGGGGGACTTACACAGATACGCAGTATTTT. It encodes CASTTWGTYTDTQYF.

The chain is built from TRBV28 and TRBJ1-3; no clear D. This CDR3 spans 15 amino acids. Deletions cut 2 bases from V and 0 bases from J, with 8 bases between. CDR1 and CDR2 (germline): MDHEN, SYDVKM. The CDR3 loop is CASSLQANSGNTIYF. CDR3 DNA: TGTGCCAGCAGTTTACAGGCCAACTCTGGAAACACCATATATTTT.

The rearrangement joins TRBV7-9 to TRBJ2-2; 8 nucleotides align to TRBD2. CDR3 length equals 15 residues. J gave up 3 bases and V 5 bases, and 5 bases lay outside the gene matches. CDR1 SEHNR and CDR2 FQNEAQ come from the germline V gene (reference sequence). The CDR3 reads CASSELSGDTGELFF. CDR3 DNA sequence: TGTGCCAGCAGCGAACTTAGCGGGGACACCGGGGAGCTGTTTTTT.

The rearrangement joins TRBV4-1 to TRBJ2-5; 12 bases align to TRBD2. Losses at the gene ends were 3 bases for V and 5 bases for J; bases not matched to a gene: 10. The CDR3 is 17 residues long. Per germline, CDR1 MGHRA and CDR2 YSYEKL. The CDR3 here is CASSQAPSGGALETQYF. For the CDR3, the DNA is TGCGCCAGCAGCCAGGCTCCTAGCGGGGGGGCCCTGGAGACCCAGTACTTC.

This chain links TRBV6-6 with TRBJ1-1; TRBD1 agrees at 10 bases. CDR3 length equals 16 residues. Unmatched junction bases numbered 2, after V lost 0 bases and J lost 1 base. From germline, CDR1 is MNHNY and CDR2 SVGAGI (reference sequence). CDR3: CASSYSTGGRNTEAFF. CDR3 nucleotides: TGTGCCAGCAGTTACTCGACAGGGGGCAGGAACACTGAAGCTTTCTTT.

V is TRBV4-1 and J is TRBJ2-1; no definite D call. Germline CDR1 is MGHRA and CDR2 is YSYEKL. Between the trimmed V and J ends, which lost 1 base and 0 bases, there was a span of 10 bases. The CDR3 loop spans 16 amino acids. The CDR3 DNA reads TGCGCCAGCAGCCAAGCGGGTATCATCTCCTACAATGAGCAGTTCTTC. Amino acid sequence: CASSQAGIISYNEQFF.

This rearrangement joins TRBV28 to TRBJ1-2; tentative D call: TRBD1 (6 bases). Germline CDR1 reads MDHEN; CDR2 reads SYDVKM. The CDR3 has 16 residues. V gave up 5 bases and J gave up 2 bases, with 18 bases separating them. CDR3 in DNA: TGTGCCAGCAGTACTCCCCCGGGGCAGGGGAACTATGGCTACACCTTC. Its translation: CASSTPPGQGNYGYTF.